This TCR delta chain comes out of a study of gamma-delta chains in newborns, infants, children (dated by TCRdb to between 2018 and 2021). Notes on the research overall: According to the title of the study, polyclonal expansion of innate gammadelta T cells immediately after birth is driven by microbial exposure. How innate gammadelta T cell populations in human newborns were shaped by microbial exposure immediately after birth was investigated in the study.

Counted from cysteine to phenylalanine, this CDR3 has 20 amino acids. Of all the DNA, just the CDR3 is kept, 60 bases in frame from base 1. CDR1 and CDR2 were assigned from the germline V gene as GEAIGNYY and EKD. This clone has more than one count but fewer than ten. The antigen this receptor binds is unknown. The junction differs from germline at one of its ends, possibly a read error. TCRdb names Illumina MiSeq as the instrument used. TCRdb called clones from the public reads with CATT, and repeated DNA sequences were later combined into one row. For this sample the table gives about 2,000 delta-chain clones, of which approximately 3% were detected only once. The top ten clones comprise 11% of the sample.

The sample consisted of blood. The rearranged chain carries TRDV2 and TRDJ1, and TRDD3 matches 9 of the central bases. The TCR was taken from a child in good health. The DNA sequence follows: TGTGCCTGTGGCCCCGTCCTACAACTGGGGGACAACTCGTACACCGATAAACTCATCTTC. This sequence encodes CACGPVLQLGDNSYTDKLIF.